The 30 T cell receptor beta chains below all came from one sample that was sequenced in a study of chemoradiotherapy in HPV16-positive cancers. TCRdb's table, derived via immunoSEQ multiplex PCR, lists solely in-frame clones and lacks some. The sample shows about 2,700 clones, 87% of them seen only once. Source: tumor tissue, taken from a patient who underwent chemoradiotherapy. The receptors here all came from a human donor with HPV-associated anogenital cancer.

The chain recombines TRBV5-1 with TRBJ1-2; D perhaps matches TRBD1 (5 bases). V shed 5 bases and J shed 3 bases, with 17 bases lying between them. Germline CDR1 and CDR2: SGHRS and YFSETQ. This CDR3 is built from 15 residues. The CDR3 here is CASSSDSQGHYGYTF. The CDR3 nucleotides are TGCGCCAGCAGTTCTGACAGCCAGGGACACTATGGCTACACCTTC.

The table lists this clone with a few counts. The CDR3 DNA reads as TGTGCCAGCGGTTCGGACGTGCACATGAACACTGAAGCTTTCTTT. This sequence encodes CASGSDVHMNTEAFF. The chain is built from TRBV6-5 and TRBJ1-1; unclear D gene. Germline lookup yields CDR1 MNHEY and CDR2 SVGAGI. This CDR3 has 15 amino acids. With 8 bases removed from V and 0 bases from J, the gap between germline ends came to 16 bases.

This chain's CDR3 is CASPGVGNTIYF. In DNA form, the CDR3 reads TGTGCCAGCCCTGGGGTTGGAAACACCATATATTTT. The genes are TRBV2 and TRBJ1-3; the D is unclear. There are 12 residues in the CDR3. CDR1 is SNHLY, CDR2 FYNNEI, per germline. V was cut by 8 bases and J by 3 bases, with 8 bases left in between.

The chain uses TRBV18 and TRBJ2-1; 11 bases are a match to TRBD2. In germline, CDR1 is KGHSH, CDR2 LQKENI. The CDR3 is 17 amino acids. J lost 4 bases, V lost 0 bases, and 5 bases had no gene match. This CDR3 is CASSPPTSGISYNEQFF. CDR3 bases: TGTGCCAGCTCACCACCGACTAGCGGGATTTCTTACAATGAGCAGTTCTTC. The entire variable domain, with the rest obtained from reference TRBV18 and TRBJ2-1, is as follows: NAGVMQNPRHLVRRRGQEARLRCSPMKGHSHVYWYRQLPEEGLKFMVYLQKENIIDESGMPKERFSAEFPKEGPSILRIQQVVRGDSAAYFCASSPPTSGISYNEQFFGPGTRLTVL.

J is TRBJ1-6 and V is TRBV19, with 8 bases that match TRBD1. CDR3 size: 17 residues. The germline CDR1 and CDR2 sequences are LNHDA and SQIVND (reference sequence). V dropped 5 bases and J dropped 10; count of bases not matched to a gene: 16. The CDR3 DNA is TGTGCCAGTAGTCTCCCAGACAGGGGACTCGGGTTGTCACCCCTCCACTTT. As protein: CASSLPDRGLGLSPLHF.

The J gene is TRBJ2-7, the V gene TRBV4-1; D is ambiguous. V was shortened by 3 bases and J by 6 bases, with 12 bases between the two germline ends. CDR1 is MGHRA, CDR2 YSYEKL, per germline. This CDR3 comprises 13 residues. The CDR3 here is CASSQERQGEQYF. In nucleotides, the CDR3 is TGCGCCAGCAGCCAGGAACGGCAAGGCGAGCAGTACTTC.

Written as DNA, the CDR3 is TGTGCCAGCAAGCGAGAGGGAGTGAAGACTAATGAAAAACTGTTTTTT. Its translation: CASKREGVKTNEKLFF. The rearrangement uses TRBV2 and TRBJ1-4; D is uncertain. Trimming removed 7 bases from V and 2 bases from J, with 17 bases in between. The CDR3 has 16 residues. Germline lookup yields CDR1 SNHLY and CDR2 FYNNEI.

The chain is built from TRBV28 and TRBJ2-7, with 10 bases aligning to TRBD2. V lost 6 bases, J lost 2 bases, and 4 bases stayed unmatched. Germline CDR1 MDHEN, CDR2 SYDVKM. This CDR3 region has 14 residues. The CDR3 DNA is TGTGCCAGCAGAGGACTAGCGGAAACCTACGAGCAGTACTTC. Its protein product is CASRGLAETYEQYF.

This CDR3 is CASTVELYNEQFF. The CDR3 DNA reads as TGCGCCAGCACCGTGGAGCTATACAATGAGCAGTTCTTC. The chain employs TRBV5-1 and TRBJ2-1; D unresolved. Deletions cut 6 bases from V and 4 bases from J, with 11 bases between. Per germline, CDR1 SGHRS and CDR2 YFSETQ. The CDR3 contains 13 residues.

The V gene is TRBV28, the J gene TRBJ1-5; no clear D gene. Germline CDR1 reads MDHEN; CDR2 reads SYDVKM. The CDR3 spans 13 residues. The germline V and J ends were trimmed by 6 bases and 4 bases, with 10 bases remaining between them. Here the CDR3 DNA reads TGTGCCAGCAGCGGGTGGGTTAATCAGCCCCAGCATTTT. Its translation: CASSGWVNQPQHF.

This rearrangement joins TRBV7-3 to TRBJ1-1; 8 bases match TRBD1. Germline CDR1 SGHTA, CDR2 FQGTGA. This CDR3 is built from 14 residues. Germline trimming cut 7 bases from V and 5 bases from J; bases unmatched to any gene: 9. The CDR3 region is CASMLGQGGTEAFF. The CDR3 nucleotides read TGTGCCAGCATGCTAGGACAGGGAGGAACTGAAGCTTTCTTT.

This chain uses TRBV5-4 with TRBJ2-2; 7 positions match TRBD1. The J segment lost 1 base and the V segment lost 3 bases, leaving 3 bases of the junction unmatched. The CDR3 sequence is 15 residues long. The germline gives CDR1 SGHNT, CDR2 YYREEE (reference sequence). The CDR3 sequence: CASSSQGRNTGELFF. CDR3 nucleotides: TGTGCCAGCAGCTCACAGGGGCGGAACACCGGGGAGCTGTTTTTT.

The rearrangement links TRBV5-1 to TRBJ2-7; perhaps D is TRBD1 or TRBD2 (7 bases each). Germline V gene data show CDR1 as SGHRS and CDR2 as YFSETQ. Trimming pared 0 bases from V and 6 bases from J, leaving 19 bases between. The CDR3 runs 16 residues. In nucleotides, the CDR3 is TGCGCCAGCAGCTTGGGGCAGGGGGGGTTCGTTTCCGAGCAGTACTTC. Its translation is CASSLGQGGFVSEQYF.

This chain connects TRBV7-3 to TRBJ2-1; the D is unclear. The germline V gene encodes CDR1 SGHTA and CDR2 FQGTGA. The V and J ends lost 5 bases and 3 bases respectively, with 11 bases between them. The CDR3 has 14 amino acids. CDR3 amino acids: CASSQYYGYNEQFF. The CDR3, as DNA: TGTGCCAGCAGCCAATACTACGGCTACAATGAGCAGTTCTTC.

The J gene is TRBJ2-1, the V gene TRBV5-1, with no clear D. The germline V gene encodes CDR1 SGHRS and CDR2 YFSETQ. There are 12 residues in the CDR3. V lost 0 bases, J lost 8 bases, and 6 bases lay in between. The CDR3 loop reads CASSLDSYEQFF. DNA for the CDR3: TGCGCCAGCAGCTTGGACTCCTATGAGCAGTTCTTC.

The genes are TRBV11-2 and TRBJ2-7, with 7 bases that match TRBD1. The CDR3 spans 15 residues. Losses at the gene ends were 4 bases for V and 3 bases for J; bases not matched to a gene: 9. CDR1 is SGHAT, CDR2 FQNNGV, per germline. In DNA form, the CDR3 reads TGTGCCAGCAGCTCGTCGACAGGGATGGGCTACGAGCAGTACTTC. This sequence encodes CASSSSTGMGYEQYF. Full variable domain (remainder filled in from reference TRBV11-2 and TRBJ2-7): EAGVAQSPRYKIIEKRQSVAFWCNPISGHATLYWYQQILGQGPKLLIQFQNNGVVDDSQLPKDRFSAERLKGVDSTLKIQPAKLEDSAVYLCASSSSTGMGYEQYFGPGTRLTVT.

The V gene is TRBV29-1, the J gene TRBJ1-1; 9 bases align to TRBD1. The V segment lost 6 bases and the J segment 1 base; nucleotides outside the gene matches: 3. The CDR3 runs to 13 residues. Germline V CDR1 and CDR2: SQVTM, ANQGSEA. The CDR3 loop reads CSVGTGRNTEAFF. In DNA form, the CDR3 reads TGCAGCGTGGGGACAGGGCGGAACACTGAAGCTTTCTTT. Variable domain in full (rest from reference TRBV29-1 and TRBJ1-1): SAVISQKPSRDICQRGTSLTIQCQVDSQVTMMFWYRQQPGQSLTLIATANQGSEATYESGFVIDKFPISRPNLTFSTLTVSNMSPEDSSIYLCSVGTGRNTEAFFGQGTRLTVV.

The chain joins TRBV19 to TRBJ1-2; TRBD1 matches at 9 bases. Germline V lookup: CDR1 LNHDA, CDR2 SQIVND (reference sequence). V was pared by 8 bases and J by 6 bases, with 13 bases of the junction left unmatched. The length of the CDR3 is 15 residues. CDR3 DNA sequence: TGTGCCAGTCTAGATCCCGGGACAGGGATCGATGGCTACACCTTC. Translating gives CASLDPGTGIDGYTF. Variable domain in full (rest from reference TRBV19 and TRBJ1-2): DGGITQSPKYLFRKEGQNVTLSCEQNLNHDAMYWYRQDPGQGLRLIYYSQIVNDFQKGDIAEGYSVSREKKESFPLTVTSAQKNPTAFYLCASLDPGTGIDGYTFGSGTRLTVV.

This sequence joins TRBV7-9 and TRBJ2-3, with 8 bases identical to TRBD1. V was pared by 4 bases and J by 2 bases, with 11 bases of the junction left unmatched. Germline V lookup: CDR1 SEHNR, CDR2 FQNEAQ (reference sequence). The CDR3 is 17 residues long. The CDR3, as DNA: TGTGCCAGCAGCTGGGGCCGGACAGGGTGGCCCACAGATACGCAGTATTTT. Its translation: CASSWGRTGWPTDTQYF.

The chain recombines TRBV11-2 with TRBJ2-7; 11 bases are a match to TRBD2. This CDR3 is built from 14 residues. Germline V gene sequence: CDR1 SGHAT, CDR2 FQNNGV. V trimming: 5 bases; J trimming: 3 bases; junction bases outside the gene matches: 3. The CDR3 bases are TGTGCCAGCAGCCCTGGGACTAGCGGCTACGAGCAGTACTTC. The encoded protein is CASSPGTSGYEQYF.

The chain recombines TRBV10-3 with TRBJ1-1; TRBD1 aligns across 7 bases. The CDR3 extends over 13 amino acids. J was trimmed by 5 bases and V by 4 bases; bases with no gene match: 4. Germline assignment: CDR1 ENHRY and CDR2 SYGVKD. CDR3 amino acids: CAISGQGRTEAFF. CDR3 in DNA: TGTGCCATCAGTGGACAGGGCCGAACTGAAGCTTTCTTT.

This clone was recorded a few times. This sequence joins TRBV30 and TRBJ1-1, with 8 nucleotides matching TRBD1. This CDR3 is built from 13 residues. The V gene end was trimmed by 0 bases and the J gene end by 3 bases; junction bases not matched to a gene: 0. In germline, CDR1 is GTSNPN, CDR2 SVGIG (reference sequence). In DNA form, the CDR3 reads TGTGCCTGGAGTGTACAGGGGGACACTGAAGCTTTCTTT. This translates into CAWSVQGDTEAFF.

This clone was picked up a small number of times. This chain joins TRBV28 and TRBJ1-1, with no clear D. V lost 4 bases to trimming and J lost 4 bases, with 13 bases between them. The length of the CDR3 is 14 residues. Germline loops: CDR1 MDHEN, CDR2 SYDVKM. The CDR3 region has the DNA TGTGCCAGCAGTTACCAAAGGGTAGGCACTGAAGCTTTCTTT. It translates to CASSYQRVGTEAFF.

The chain carries TRBV19 and TRBJ1-1, with D perhaps matching TRBD1 (5 bases). The V and J ends lost 1 base and 6 bases respectively, with 18 bases between them. Germline V gives CDR1 LNHDA, CDR2 SQIVND (reference sequence). There are 16 residues in the CDR3. The CDR3 DNA is TGTGCCAGTAGTATAGTAATTGGGGCAGAGTCCCCTGAAGCTTTCTTT. Its protein is CASSIVIGAESPEAFF.

The chain is built from TRBV6-5 and TRBJ2-1; D is perhaps TRBD2 (5 bases). The CDR3 extends over 14 amino acids. The germline CDR1 and CDR2 sequences are MNHEY and SVGAGI. The V end lost 4 bases, the J end lost 8 bases, and 15 bases lay between the germline ends. In nucleotides, the CDR3 is TGTGCCAGCAGTTCCGGACTCAGGACCGATGAGCAGTTCTTC. Translated: CASSSGLRTDEQFF.

The gene calls are TRBV7-8 and TRBJ2-5, with D perhaps TRBD2 (6 bases). The CDR3 has 14 residues. The germline V and J ends were trimmed by 5 bases and 1 base, with 11 bases remaining between them. Per the germline V gene, CDR1 is SGHVS and CDR2 is FQNEAQ. CDR3 nucleotides: TGTGCCAGCAGCATCCAGGGAGGCCAAGAGACCCAGTACTTC. This sequence encodes CASSIQGGQETQYF.

The rearrangement joins TRBV7-2 to TRBJ2-3; TRBD2 aligns across 9 bases. Trimming removed 2 bases from V and 3 bases from J; junction bases left unmatched: 9. The CDR3 runs to 17 residues. Germline loops: CDR1 SGHTA, CDR2 FQGNSA. CDR3 loop: CASSLIGAGGPTDTQYF. For the CDR3, the DNA is TGTGCCAGCAGCTTAATTGGGGCGGGAGGGCCAACAGATACGCAGTATTTT.

The chain combines TRBV7-2 with TRBJ2-1, with TRBD1 matching over 7 bases. Trimming at V came to 3 bases and at J to 4 bases, leaving 6 bases not matched to a gene. Germline V gene sequence: CDR1 SGHTA, CDR2 FQGNSA. The CDR3 is 15 amino acids. This chain's CDR3 is CASSLFEDRYNEQFF. CDR3 bases: TGTGCCAGCAGCTTGTTCGAGGACAGGTACAATGAGCAGTTCTTC.

This clone has just one count. The chain combines TRBV7-8 with TRBJ2-3; tentative D call: TRBD1 (5 bases). V was cut by 5 bases and J by 0 bases, with 9 bases left in between. This CDR3 region has 14 residues. The germline V gene encodes CDR1 SGHVS and CDR2 FQNEAQ. CDR3 nucleotide sequence: TGTGCCAGCAGCGCCAGGGAAAGCACAGATACGCAGTATTTT. This sequence encodes CASSARESTDTQYF.

This clone appeared once. The chain is built from TRBV6-1 and TRBJ1-1; D is unclear. Looked up from germline, CDR1 is MNHNS and CDR2 is SASEGT. The CDR3 runs 14 residues. Trimming left V 3 bases short and J 5 bases short, with 13 bases between. The CDR3 is CASSDPVLRTEAFF. CDR3 DNA: TGTGCCAGCAGTGACCCAGTTCTGAGGACTGAAGCTTTCTTT.